Listed below are T cell receptor beta chains from one sample, sequenced in a study of blood T cell repertoires in COVID-19. Sequencing used immunoSEQ multiplex PCR; TCRdb keeps in-frame clones, though not all of them. The repertoire holds 280,000 or so clones, approximately 88% seen once, with roughly 7% in the top ten. Sample: peripheral blood. All receptors derive from a woman aged 30 to 39 who had recovered from COVID-19. CDR3s include the opening cysteine and the closing phenylalanine or tryptophan. A D gene is named only where the DNA matches it firmly. Clone size appears in some rows only: once, few, many, or a class for an expanded clone.

d_call	clone_size	v_call	j_call	cdr3_aa	cdr3_nt
TRBD1	few	TRBV7-9	TRBJ1-2	CASSLDRGGTYGYTF	TGTGCCAGCAGCTTGGACAGGGGAGGTACCTATGGCTACACCTTC
TRBD1	.	TRBV28	TRBJ2-7	CASIRDRGTYEQYF	TGTGCCAGCATCCGTGACAGGGGCACCTACGAGCAGTACTTC
.	.	TRBV6-1	TRBJ1-5	CASSERGNQPQHF	TGTGCCAGCAGTGAACGGGGGAATCAGCCCCAGCATTTT
.	.	TRBV9	TRBJ2-1	CASSPRGGTKREQFF	TGTGCCAGCAGCCCTAGAGGGGGAACTAAACGTGAGCAGTTCTTC
.	.	TRBV6-5	TRBJ1-6	CASRSESYNSPLHF	TGTGCCAGCAGGAGTGAAAGCTATAATTCACCCCTCCACTTT
.	.	TRBV5-1	TRBJ1-4	CASSLLGSNEKLFF	TGCGCCAGCAGCTTACTAGGGTCTAATGAAAAACTGTTTTTT
TRBD2	.	TRBV24-1	TRBJ2-1	CATSDRKRGDYNEQFF	TGTGCCACCAGTGATCGTAAGCGGGGAGACTACAATGAGCAGTTCTTC
.	.	TRBV19	TRBJ1-4	CASSIQINEKLFF	TGTGCCAGTAGTATCCAGATTAATGAAAAACTGTTTTTT
.	.	TRBV30	TRBJ2-7	CAWSGSYEQYF	TGTGCCTGGTCCGGGAGCTACGAGCAGTACTTC
.	.	TRBV4-3	TRBJ1-1	CASSQSRVTDTEAFF	TGCGCCAGCAGCCAAAGCCGAGTTACGGACACTGAAGCTTTCTTT
TRBD1	.	TRBV9	TRBJ1-6	CASSSPGQGSSPLHF	TGTGCCAGCAGCTCACCGGGACAGGGTAGCTCACCCCTCCACTTT
.	.	TRBV28	TRBJ1-1	CASTYQGGTEAFF	TGTGCCAGCACCTACCAAGGGGGCACTGAAGCTTTCTTT
.	.	TRBV2	TRBJ2-7	CASSEQNYYEQYF	TGTGCCAGCAGTGAACAGAATTACTACGAGCAGTACTTC
.	.	TRBV7-2	TRBJ1-4	CASSPQGRDEKLFF	TGTGCCAGCAGCCCACAGGGCAGGGATGAAAAACTGTTTTTT
TRBD1	once	TRBV13	TRBJ2-1	CASSSTGQGMNNEQFF	TGTGCCAGCAGCTCGACGGGACAGGGGATGAACAATGAGCAGTTCTTC
.	once	TRBV6-6	TRBJ2-7	CASSILPTGIYEQYF	TGTGCCAGCAGTATCCTCCCGACGGGTATATACGAGCAGTACTTC
.	.	TRBV24-1	TRBJ1-2	CATSDLDRNYGYTF	TGTGCCACCAGTGATTTGGACAGGAACTATGGCTACACCTTC
TRBD1	.	TRBV7-6	TRBJ2-1	CASSFLGRGLLDEQFF	TGTGCCAGCAGCTTCTTGGGCAGGGGGCTATTGGATGAGCAGTTCTTC
.	.	TRBV20-1	TRBJ2-3	CSASLQGADTQYF	TGCAGTGCTAGTTTACAGGGCGCAGATACGCAGTATTTT
TRBD1	.	TRBV7-9	TRBJ1-6	CASSKQGNSPLHF	TGTGCCAGCAGCAAACAGGGGAATTCACCCCTCCACTTT
.	.	TRBV28	TRBJ1-2	CASSLDVAGYTF	TGTGCCAGCAGTCTAGACGTAGCGGGCTACACCTTC
TRBD1	.	TRBV11-2	TRBJ2-7	CASSSTRDRVYEQYF	TGTGCCAGCAGCAGCACAAGGGACAGGGTCTACGAGCAGTACTTC
.	.	TRBV15	TRBJ1-2	CATSSKQPAVFGYTF	TGTGCCACCAGCAGCAAACAACCCGCGGTGTTTGGCTACACCTTC
TRBD1	.	TRBV27	TRBJ1-1	CASSRQGNTEAFF	TGTGCCAGCAGTCGACAGGGGAACACTGAAGCTTTCTTT
TRBD2	.	TRBV7-8	TRBJ2-2	CASRPTFWLAGASNTGELFF	TGTGCCAGCAGACCCACCTTCTGGCTAGCGGGGGCCTCGAACACCGGGGAGCTGTTTTTT
TRBD1	.	TRBV6-5	TRBJ1-1	CASSYATGMNTEAFF	TGTGCCAGCAGTTACGCGACAGGGATGAACACTGAAGCTTTCTTT
TRBD1	.	TRBV9	TRBJ1-1	CASSVEGTGMNTEAFF	TGTGCCAGCAGCGTAGAAGGGACAGGCATGAACACTGAAGCTTTCTTT
TRBD2	.	TRBV7-6	TRBJ2-7	CASSPRLAGGYYEQYF	TGTGCCAGCAGCCCACGACTAGCGGGGGGGTACTACGAGCAGTACTTC
TRBD2	.	TRBV30	TRBJ2-5	CAWTWTSPETQYF	TGTGCCTGGACCTGGACTAGCCCCGAGACCCAGTACTTC
.	.	TRBV4-3	TRBJ1-1	CASSQDGATEAFF	TGCGCCAGCAGCCAAGATGGGGCTACTGAAGCTTTCTTT
.	.	TRBV19	TRBJ2-3	CASRKTASFTDTQYF	TGTGCCAGTAGGAAAACAGCTTCTTTCACAGATACGCAGTATTTT
TRBD2	.	TRBV5-1	TRBJ2-7	CASSLDPSGGFNEQYF	TGCGCCAGCAGCTTGGATCCGAGCGGGGGGTTCAACGAGCAGTACTTC
TRBD1	.	TRBV28	TRBJ2-7	CASSWTGTDEQYF	TGTGCCAGCTCGTGGACAGGGACCGACGAGCAGTACTTC